Listed here is a single TCR beta chain. This specimen belongs to a study of spatial heterogeneity in lung cancer. This CDR3 is built from 13 residues. Unmatched junction bases numbered 4, after V lost 5 bases and J lost 4 bases. Documented time point: sample taken at primary tumor resection. Whole RNA, isolated from tumor, nontumor lung or frozen PBMC, was sequenced without prior sorting. TCRdb used MiXCR to reprocess the 5' RACE reads, holding one entry per CDR3 protein. The profile covers 85,000 to 100,000 distinct CDR3 sequences, with approximately 12% appearing a single time and over 40% taken by the ten largest.

This TCR was recovered from a male donor with early-stage non-small cell lung cancer. The sequencing here drew on PBMCs, taken at surgery. The rearrangement links TRBV12-3 or TRBV12-4 to TRBJ1-1, with TRBD1 matching 7 bases. The CDR3, as DNA: TGTGCCAGCAGTCGACAGGGATTCACTGAAGCTTTCTTT. This sequence encodes CASSRQGFTEAFF.